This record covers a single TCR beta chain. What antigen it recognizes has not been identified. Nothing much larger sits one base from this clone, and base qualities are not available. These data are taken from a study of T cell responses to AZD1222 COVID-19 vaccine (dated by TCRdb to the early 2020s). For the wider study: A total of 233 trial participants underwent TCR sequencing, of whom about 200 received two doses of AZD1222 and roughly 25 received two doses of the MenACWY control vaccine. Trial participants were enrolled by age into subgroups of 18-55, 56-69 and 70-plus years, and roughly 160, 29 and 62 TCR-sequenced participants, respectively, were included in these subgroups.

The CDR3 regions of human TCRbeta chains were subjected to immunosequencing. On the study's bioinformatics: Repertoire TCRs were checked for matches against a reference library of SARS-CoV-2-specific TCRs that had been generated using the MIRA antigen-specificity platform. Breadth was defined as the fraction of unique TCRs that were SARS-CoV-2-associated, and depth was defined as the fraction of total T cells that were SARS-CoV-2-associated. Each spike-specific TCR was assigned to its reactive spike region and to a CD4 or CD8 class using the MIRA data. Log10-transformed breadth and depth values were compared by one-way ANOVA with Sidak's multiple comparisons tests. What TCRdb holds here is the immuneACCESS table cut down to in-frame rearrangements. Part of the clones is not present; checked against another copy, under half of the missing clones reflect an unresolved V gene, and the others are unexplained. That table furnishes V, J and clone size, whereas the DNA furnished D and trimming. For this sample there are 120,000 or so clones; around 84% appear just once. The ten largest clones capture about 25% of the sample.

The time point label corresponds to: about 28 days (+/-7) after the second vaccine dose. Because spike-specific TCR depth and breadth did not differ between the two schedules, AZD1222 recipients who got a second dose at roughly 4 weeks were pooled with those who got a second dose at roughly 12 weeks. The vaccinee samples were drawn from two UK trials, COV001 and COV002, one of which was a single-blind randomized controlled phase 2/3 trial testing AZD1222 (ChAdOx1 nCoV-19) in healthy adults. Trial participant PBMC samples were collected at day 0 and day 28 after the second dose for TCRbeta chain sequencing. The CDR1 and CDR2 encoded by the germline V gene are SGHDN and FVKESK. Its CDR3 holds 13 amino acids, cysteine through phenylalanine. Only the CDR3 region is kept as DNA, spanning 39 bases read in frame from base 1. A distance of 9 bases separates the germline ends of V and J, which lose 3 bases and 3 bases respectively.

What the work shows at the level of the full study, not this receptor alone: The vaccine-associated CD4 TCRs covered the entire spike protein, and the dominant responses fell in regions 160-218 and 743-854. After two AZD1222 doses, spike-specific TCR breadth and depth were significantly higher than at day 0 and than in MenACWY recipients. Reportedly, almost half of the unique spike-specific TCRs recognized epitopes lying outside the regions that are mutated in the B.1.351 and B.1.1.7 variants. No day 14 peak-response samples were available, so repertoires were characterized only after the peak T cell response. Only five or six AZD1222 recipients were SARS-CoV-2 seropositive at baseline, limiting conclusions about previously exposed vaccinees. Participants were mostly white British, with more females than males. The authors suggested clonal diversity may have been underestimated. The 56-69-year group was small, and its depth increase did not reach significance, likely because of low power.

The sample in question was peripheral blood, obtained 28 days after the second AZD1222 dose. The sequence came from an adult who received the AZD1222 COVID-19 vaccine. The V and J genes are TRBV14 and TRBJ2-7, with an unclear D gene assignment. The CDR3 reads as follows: CASSQGLRYEQYF. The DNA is TGTGCCAGCAGCCAGGGTCTCCGCTACGAGCAGTACTTC.